The next 11 T cell receptor beta chains were all read from a single sample in a study of shared clonotypes between healthy human individuals (dated by TCRdb to 2018 to 2021). The library was obtained by the immunoSEQ multiplex PCR assay. In its TCRdb copy, this immuneACCESS table keeps in-frame sequences only and misses some clones. Where compared with another copy, unresolved V genes explain less than half of these, and the others have no known cause. This sample has millions of clones in its table, and more than 90% of those were observed once. Of the sample, about 0.13% falls within the top ten clones. Sequencing input: naive CD4+ T cells sorted from blood. This sample's cell subset or site label indicates: CD45RA+ positively selected. All receptors derive from a young man in good health.

The chain is built from TRBV19 and TRBJ1-5; weak D call: TRBD1 (5 bases). Trimming removed 7 bases at V and 6 bases at J, with 13 bases between. Germline lookup yields CDR1 LNHDA and CDR2 SQIVND (reference sequence). The CDR3 totals 13 residues. The CDR3 reads CASTEMGGQPQHF. The CDR3 nucleotides are TGTGCCAGTACCGAAATGGGGGGTCAGCCCCAGCATTTT.

This clone was found once. This sample includes further DNA sequences coding for the same CDR3. The chain uses TRBV7-9 and TRBJ2-7, with 8 bases identical to TRBD1. V lost 2 bases and J lost 7; bases outside the gene matches: 13. CDR1 and CDR2 (germline): SEHNR, FQNEAQ (reference sequence). The CDR3 is made up of 16 amino acids. The chain's CDR3 is CASSLLPGQGAREQYF. CDR3 coding DNA: TGTGCCAGCAGCTTACTCCCCGGGCAGGGGGCTAGGGAGCAGTACTTC.

The rearrangement uses TRBV11-3 and TRBJ2-3; 7 positions match TRBD2. Looked up from germline, CDR1 is SGHNT and CDR2 is YENEEA. The trim removed 2 bases at V and 7 bases at J, leaving 6 bases unmatched. The CDR3 is 14 amino acids. For the CDR3, the DNA is TGTGCCAGCAGCTTAACGCGGGGGTCCAATACGCAGTATTTT. It is translated as CASSLTRGSNTQYF.

The CDR3 nucleotides read TGTGCCAGCAGCTTAGCTGGGGGGATGGATACGCAGTATTTT. Translating gives CASSLAGGMDTQYF. The chain couples TRBV7-2 to TRBJ2-3; D possibly corresponds to TRBD2 (6 bases). CDR3 length equals 14 residues. Trimming stripped 0 bases from V and 6 bases from J, with 10 bases between. CDR1 is SGHTA, CDR2 FQGNSA, per germline.

This chain links TRBV5-1 with TRBJ2-3; TRBD1 might be the D (6 bases). Trimming shortened V by 5 bases and J by 2 bases, and 15 bases separated the two germline ends. The CDR3 runs 15 residues. CDR1 is SGHRS and CDR2 is YFSETQ in the germline V gene. Here the CDR3 reads CASRRTGSPTDTQYF. The CDR3 region has the DNA TGCGCCAGCAGACGTACAGGGTCACCCACAGATACGCAGTATTTT.

The chain employs TRBV9 and TRBJ1-3; the match to TRBD1 covers 11 bases. Trimming removed 1 base from V and 3 bases from J; junction bases left unmatched: 12. This CDR3 comprises 19 residues. The V gene's germline CDR1 is SGDLS and CDR2 YYNGEE. CDR3 nucleotides: TGTGCCAGCAGCGTATTAAAACTATGGGACAGGGGGGTTGGAAACACCATATATTTT. As protein: CASSVLKLWDRGVGNTIYF.

The chain recombines TRBV27 with TRBJ2-3; 8 bases fit TRBD2. The germline CDR1 and CDR2 sequences are MNHEY and SMNVEV (reference sequence). Trimming took 3 bases from V and 1 from J; bases not matched to a gene: 6. This CDR3 has 16 amino acids. The CDR3 nucleotides read TGTGCCAGCAGTTTCCACCCAGCGGGAGGCACAGATACGCAGTATTTT. Translating gives CASSFHPAGGTDTQYF.

The J gene is TRBJ2-5, the V gene TRBV7-9, with TRBD1 matching over 9 bases. The V gene's germline CDR1 is SEHNR and CDR2 FQNEAQ (reference sequence). The V segment lost 5 bases and the J segment 3 bases; nucleotides outside the gene matches: 13. This CDR3 contains 17 residues. In DNA, the CDR3 is TGTGCCAGCAGCCTTTGGGGACAGGGTCCGTACAAAGAGACCCAGTACTTC. Protein sequence: CASSLWGQGPYKETQYF. The full variable domain, completed using reference TRBV7-9 and TRBJ2-5, is DTGVSQNPRHKITKRGQNVTFRCDPISEHNRLYWYRQTLGQGPEFLTYFQNEAQLEKSRLLSDRFSAERPKGSFSTLEIQRTEQGDSAMYLCASSLWGQGPYKETQYFGPGTRLLVL.

This clone was counted between two and nine times. The chain links TRBV18 to TRBJ1-1; D perhaps matches TRBD1 (5 bases). The germline V gene encodes CDR1 KGHSH and CDR2 LQKENI. This CDR3 contains 14 residues. V lost 2 bases, J lost 3 bases, and 10 bases lay in between. CDR3 in DNA: TGTGCCAGCTCACCAGGGGCCCTTTACACTGAAGCTTTCTTT. This sequence encodes CASSPGALYTEAFF.

The chain carries TRBV10-3 and TRBJ2-3, with no clear D. V gave up 3 bases and J gave up 2 bases, with 9 bases separating them. This CDR3 has 14 amino acids. Germline assignment: CDR1 ENHRY and CDR2 SYGVKD. For the CDR3, the DNA is TGTGCCATCAGTGACCTCGACAACACAGATACGCAGTATTTT. It is translated as CAISDLDNTDTQYF.

This clone was seen a few times. Other DNA sequences within the sample encode an identical CDR3. This chain uses TRBV4-1 with TRBJ1-4, with D possibly being TRBD1 (5 bases). Trimming left V 5 bases short and J 8 bases short, with 15 bases between. The CDR3 runs 14 residues. Per germline, CDR1 MGHRA and CDR2 YSYEKL. In DNA, the CDR3 is TGCGCCAGCAGCTCCGCGGGGGTGGGAGAAAAACTGTTTTTT. Its translation: CASSSAGVGEKLFF.